The 25 T cell receptor beta chains below all came from one sample that was sequenced in a study of blood T cell repertoires in COVID-19. Some clones are missing from TCRdb's copy, which holds only in-frame ones; the method was immunoSEQ multiplex PCR. The sample records around 93,000 clones, 60% to 85% being singletons. Sequenced sample: peripheral blood. The receptors shown here come from a woman of 80 years or more with acute or convalescent COVID-19.

J is TRBJ2-7 and V is TRBV20-1; 10 bases map to TRBD2. The V gene end was trimmed by 3 bases and the J gene end by 3 bases; junction bases not matched to a gene: 8. CDR1 is DFQATT, CDR2 SNEGSKA, per germline (reference sequence). The CDR3 spans 15 residues. As DNA, the CDR3 is TGCAGTGCTAGTTTCGGACTAGCGGCCCACTACGAGCAGTACTTC. This gives the protein CSASFGLAAHYEQYF.

The chain is built from TRBV29-1 and TRBJ2-7; 7 bases fit TRBD1. Looked up from germline, CDR1 is SQVTM and CDR2 is ANQGSEA. V lost 4 bases, J lost 3 bases, and 9 bases stayed unmatched. The CDR3 is 14 amino acids. CDR3 sequence reads: CSVGLQGRRYEQYF. For the CDR3, the DNA is TGCAGCGTTGGTCTACAGGGGCGTCGCTACGAGCAGTACTTC.

This clone was recorded many times. The CDR3, as DNA: TGTGCCAGCAGCTCAACAGGGTGGGGCGAGCAGTACTTC. Amino acids: CASSSTGWGEQYF. The chain combines TRBV27 with TRBJ2-7; TRBD1 is a possible D gene (6 bases). The V end lost 6 bases, the J end lost 6 bases, and 15 bases lay between the germline ends. Germline lookup yields CDR1 MNHEY and CDR2 SMNVEV (reference sequence). This CDR3 has 13 residues.

This clone has a handful of counts. The chain has TRBV13 and TRBJ1-2; TRBD1 is a possible D gene (5 bases). Trimming took 1 base from V and 6 from J, leaving 15 bases between them. The CDR3 is made up of 15 amino acids. The germline CDR1 and CDR2 sequences are PRHDT and FYEKMQ (reference sequence). This CDR3 is CASSLAGGSFDGYTF. DNA of the CDR3: TGTGCCAGCAGCTTAGCCGGGGGGTCGTTTGATGGCTACACCTTC.

This clone was recorded once. The V call is TRBV6-2 or TRBV6-3, the J call TRBJ2-7; 9 nucleotides agree with TRBD1. Germline values: CDR1 MNHEY, CDR2 SVGEGT. Germline trimming cut 6 bases from V and 0 bases from J; bases unmatched to any gene: 6. The CDR3 extends over 15 amino acids. The CDR3 loop is CASSAGQGLSYEQYF. The DNA for the CDR3 is TGTGCCAGCAGCGCGGGACAGGGCCTCTCCTACGAGCAGTACTTC.

V and J are TRBV5-1 and TRBJ1-1, with D maybe TRBD1 (5 bases). The V end was cut by 4 bases, the J end by 10 bases, with 17 bases between. CDR3 length: 13 amino acids. Germline loops: CDR1 SGHRS, CDR2 YFSETQ. The DNA for the CDR3 is TGCGCCAGCAGCGGAACGGGCGGGGGGTCAGCTTTCTTT. Its protein is CASSGTGGGSAFF.

This clone is termed medium-sized. The genes are TRBV5-5 and TRBJ1-5; the D gene is possibly TRBD1 (6 bases). The CDR3 is 16 residues long. Trimming took 4 bases from V and 0 from J, leaving 14 bases between them. Germline lookup yields CDR1 SGHKS and CDR2 YYEKEE (reference sequence). The CDR3 nucleotides are TGTGCCAGCAGCCCCGGACAGTACTATAGCAATCAGCCCCAGCATTTT. This translates into CASSPGQYYSNQPQHF.

This clone showed up just once. The rearrangement links TRBV7-2 to TRBJ1-6; the D gene is possibly TRBD1 (6 bases). This CDR3 spans 15 amino acids. Germline CDR1 SGHTA, CDR2 FQGNSA. The V end was cut by 5 bases, the J end by 8 bases, with 16 bases between. The DNA for the CDR3 is TGTGCCAGCAGCGGACGATCAGGGGTGTATTCACCCCTCCACTTT. Amino acids: CASSGRSGVYSPLHF.

The chain combines TRBV12-3 or TRBV12-4 with TRBJ1-2; 10 bases match TRBD1. CDR3 length: 13 amino acids. V trimming: 5 bases; J trimming: 4 bases; junction bases outside the gene matches: 1. CDR3 coding DNA: TGTGCCAGCAGTCGGACAGGGGGCTATGGCTACACCTTC. Residues: CASSRTGGYGYTF.

This rearrangement joins TRBV27 to TRBJ2-7; TRBD1 matches 9 bases. V lost 3 bases to trimming and J lost 3 bases; unmatched junction nucleotides: 12. Germline CDR1 and CDR2: MNHEY and SMNVEV (reference sequence). This CDR3 is 17 amino acids long. The CDR3 DNA is TGTGCCAGCAGTTTCAAACAGGGGGCTCTGACTATCTACGAGCAGTACTTC. Protein sequence: CASSFKQGALTIYEQYF.

The chain has TRBV2 and TRBJ2-1, with TRBD2 identical over 8 bases. Germline CDR1 and CDR2: SNHLY and FYNNEI. V lost 4 bases to trimming and J lost 10 bases; unmatched junction nucleotides: 12. This CDR3 comprises 15 residues. This CDR3 is CASSVQPGGQGEQFF. CDR3 coding DNA: TGTGCCAGCAGTGTCCAGCCGGGAGGGCAAGGGGAGCAGTTCTTC.

The chain carries TRBV7-9 and TRBJ2-7, with D perhaps matching TRBD2 (6 bases). The V gene lost 5 bases and the J gene lost 2 bases, with 22 bases spanning the gap. The CDR3 extends over 17 amino acids. Germline CDR1 is SEHNR and CDR2 is FQNEAQ (reference sequence). CDR3 DNA sequence: TGTGCCAGCAGCCAGCGTGGGGGGAGTGTCGGCCCCTACGAGCAGTACTTC. Protein: CASSQRGGSVGPYEQYF.

The genes are TRBV7-8 and TRBJ2-1; the match to TRBD2 covers 14 bases. Germline V gene data show CDR1 as SGHVS and CDR2 as FQNEAQ. V was pared by 5 bases and J by 7 bases, with 16 bases of the junction left unmatched. The CDR3 is 19 residues long. CDR3 region: CASSARTSGRTRVGNEQFF. As DNA, the CDR3 is TGTGCCAGCAGCGCCCGGACTAGCGGGAGGACCCGGGTAGGGAATGAGCAGTTCTTC.

The chain joins TRBV19 to TRBJ2-7; TRBD1 matches 10 bases. The CDR3 covers 13 residues. V was pared by 8 bases and J by 7 bases, with 8 bases of the junction left unmatched. CDR1 LNHDA and CDR2 SQIVND come from the germline V gene (reference sequence). The CDR3 DNA follows: TGTGCCAGTGCCCCGGGACAGGGGTTGGAGCAGTACTTC. Translated, it gives CASAPGQGLEQYF.

This clone came up once. This rearrangement joins TRBV7-3 to TRBJ1-1; 8 nucleotides match TRBD1. The CDR3 covers 15 residues. The germline V gene encodes CDR1 SGHTA and CDR2 FQGTGA. Trimming removed 9 bases from V and 0 bases from J; junction bases left unmatched: 9. Here the CDR3 reads CASMPQGAMNTEAFF. The CDR3 DNA reads TGTGCCAGTATGCCGCAGGGGGCGATGAACACTGAAGCTTTCTTT.

The V call is TRBV6-2 or TRBV6-3, the J call TRBJ2-7, with D possibly being TRBD1 (6 bases). Per the germline V gene, CDR1 is MNHEY and CDR2 is SVGEGT. The length of the CDR3 is 14 residues. The ends were cut back, 6 bases at V and 6 bases at J, with 18 bases in the middle. The CDR3 sequence: CASSHGQGSSEQYF. CDR3 nucleotide sequence: TGTGCCAGCAGCCACGGTCAGGGGTCCAGCGAGCAGTACTTC.

This clone was counted a few times. This sequence joins TRBV7-3 and TRBJ2-1; 10 bases match TRBD2. Germline CDR1 is SGHTA and CDR2 is FQGTGA. CDR3 length equals 14 residues. V was pared by 7 bases and J by 10 bases, with 10 bases of the junction left unmatched. CDR3 DNA sequence: TGTGCCAGCAAAGCCCAGCGGGAGGGCCAGGAGCAGTTCTTC. Translation gives CASKAQREGQEQFF.

This clone has only a few counts. This chain connects TRBV11-2 to TRBJ1-3, with D perhaps matching TRBD1 (5 bases). The V gene's germline CDR1 is SGHAT and CDR2 FQNNGV. V lost 1 base and J 0 bases, leaving 10 bases between the germline ends. The CDR3 has 16 amino acids. The CDR3 loop reads CASSLVDRPSGNTIYF. The DNA for the CDR3 is TGTGCCAGCAGCTTAGTCGACAGACCCTCTGGAAACACCATATATTTT.

Only a few counts were recorded for this clone. This chain uses TRBV30 with TRBJ1-2; D may be TRBD1 (5 bases). Trimming removed 3 bases from V and 4 bases from J, with 12 bases in between. CDR1 GTSNPN and CDR2 SVGIG come from the germline V gene (reference sequence). CDR3 size: 13 residues. DNA for the CDR3: TGTGCCTGGAGCGCCCGACAGATCTATGGCTACACCTTC. Protein sequence: CAWSARQIYGYTF. The variable domain in full, completed from reference TRBV30 and TRBJ1-2, reads SQTIHQWPATLVQPVGSPLSLECTVEGTSNPNLYWYRQAAGRGLQLLFYSVGIGQISSEVPQNLSASRPQDRQFILSSKKLLLSDSGFYLCAWSARQIYGYTFGSGTRLTVV.

This rearrangement joins TRBV19 to TRBJ2-5; a weak D match, TRBD1 (6 bases). Germline CDR1 LNHDA, CDR2 SQIVND (reference sequence). The ends were cut back, 10 bases at V and 1 base at J, with 16 bases in the middle. This CDR3 region has 14 residues. The CDR3 nucleotides are TGTGCCACCAAAGACGGACAGTTCCAAGAGACCCAGTACTTC. As protein: CATKDGQFQETQYF. Complete variable domain (other parts from reference TRBV19 and TRBJ2-5): DGGITQSPKYLFRKEGQNVTLSCEQNLNHDAMYWYRQDPGQGLRLIYYSQIVNDFQKGDIAEGYSVSREKKESFPLTVTSAQKNPTAFYLCATKDGQFQETQYFGPGTRLLVL.

V usage is TRBV19 and J usage is TRBJ2-1; 13 bases map to TRBD2. Germline-derived CDR1 and CDR2 are LNHDA and SQIVND (reference sequence). The V and J ends lost 6 bases and 2 bases, in that order; junction bases with no gene match: 4. The CDR3 runs 16 residues. CDR3 residues: CASRKGTSGTYNEQFF. The CDR3 DNA sequence: TGTGCCAGTAGGAAGGGGACTAGCGGGACCTACAATGAGCAGTTCTTC.

The V and J genes are TRBV30 and TRBJ1-1; D perhaps matches TRBD1 (6 bases). Trimming shortened V by 2 bases and J by 4 bases, and 14 bases separated the two germline ends. The CDR3 totals 14 residues. Germline V gives CDR1 GTSNPN, CDR2 SVGIG (reference sequence). The CDR3 spells CAWSRVTGGTEAFF. CDR3 sequence (DNA): TGTGCCTGGAGTCGAGTGACAGGCGGCACTGAAGCTTTCTTT.

This sequence joins TRBV4-1 and TRBJ1-1; 7 bases match TRBD1. Germline CDR1 is MGHRA and CDR2 is YSYEKL. CDR3 size: 14 residues. V gave up 2 bases and J gave up 4 bases; unmatched junction bases: 4. The CDR3 loop is CASSQPTGPTEAFF. The CDR3 DNA sequence: TGCGCCAGCAGCCAACCGACAGGGCCCACTGAAGCTTTCTTT.

The V and J genes are TRBV7-9 and TRBJ1-1, with D possibly matching TRBD1 (5 bases). Germline V gene lookup returns CDR1 SEHNR and CDR2 FQNEAQ (reference sequence). Trimming left V 5 bases short and J 0 bases short, with 10 bases between. The CDR3 totals 14 residues. The CDR3: CASSTETVNTEAFF. CDR3 DNA: TGTGCCAGCAGCACGGAGACAGTGAACACTGAAGCTTTCTTT.

The CDR3 is CASRLQGAPDEQFF. The CDR3 DNA follows: TGTGCCAGCAGACTACAGGGGGCCCCCGATGAGCAGTTCTTC. The rearrangement joins TRBV6-5 to TRBJ2-1, with TRBD1 matching 9 bases. The CDR3 runs 14 residues. The germline CDR1 and CDR2 sequences are MNHEY and SVGAGI. Trimming removed 6 bases from V and 8 bases from J; junction bases left unmatched: 8.